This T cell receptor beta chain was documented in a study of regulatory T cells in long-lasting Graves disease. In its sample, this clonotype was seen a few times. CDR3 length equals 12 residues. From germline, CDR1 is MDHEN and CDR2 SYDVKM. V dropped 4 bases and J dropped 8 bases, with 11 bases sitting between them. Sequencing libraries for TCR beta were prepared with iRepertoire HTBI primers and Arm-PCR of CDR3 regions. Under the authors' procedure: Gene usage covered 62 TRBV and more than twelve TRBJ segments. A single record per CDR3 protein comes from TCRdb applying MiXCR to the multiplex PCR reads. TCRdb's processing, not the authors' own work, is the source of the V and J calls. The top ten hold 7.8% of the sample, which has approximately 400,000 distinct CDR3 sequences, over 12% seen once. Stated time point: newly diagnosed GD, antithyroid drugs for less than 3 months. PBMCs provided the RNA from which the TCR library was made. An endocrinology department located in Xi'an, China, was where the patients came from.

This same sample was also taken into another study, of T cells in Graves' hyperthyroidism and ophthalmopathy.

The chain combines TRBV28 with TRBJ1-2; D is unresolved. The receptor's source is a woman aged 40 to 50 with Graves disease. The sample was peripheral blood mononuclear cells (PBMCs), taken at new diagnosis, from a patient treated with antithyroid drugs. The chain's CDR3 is CASSYLFGGYTF. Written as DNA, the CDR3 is TGTGCCAGCAGTTACCTCTTTGGCGGCTACACCTTC.